This T cell receptor beta chain was identified during a study of blood T cell repertoires in COVID-19 (dated by TCRdb to 2019 to 2021). Study-wide context: The collaborator samples originated in the United States, Italy and Spain and spanned the acute and convalescent phases of COVID-19. The prospective study material was composed of cDNA or gDNA derived from T cells, B-cell-depleted T cells, or PBMCs. The dataset comprised deeply sampled blood TCRbeta repertoires from subjects exposed to, actively infected with, or recovered from COVID-19. A freely available public database, intended as a resource for researchers studying the immune response to SARS-CoV-2, is where the repertoires were released. Samples came from the ongoing ImmuneRACE study (first 160 participants) plus 1,254 subjects from 6 global collaborators. Nearly every sample came with metadata listing a de-identified subject ID, COVID-19 status, age in years and sex. Where HLA class I and class II types were available, the types were taken from metadata supplied by the sample provider, not from assay-based typing. What the authors observed across the whole study: The quantity of clinical and demographic metadata differed by source and by participant and was supplied without curation.

In the prospective study, participants were roughly 18 to 95 years old, resided in about two dozen geographic areas of the United States, and were enrolled through a virtual design. Cohort assignment in the prospective study relied on participant-reported clinical history from a screening survey and a study questionnaire. Mobile phlebotomists in the prospective study collected whole blood, serum and a nasopharyngeal or oropharyngeal swab from every participant. Additional blood draws and questionnaires over a 2-month period could optionally be provided by prospective study participants. Blood samples from the prospective study were shipped frozen or at room temperature prior to DNA extraction. TCRbeta CDR3 regions were amplified from genomic DNA by means of the immunoSEQ Assay, a bias-controlled multiplex PCR. The authors' pipeline ran thus. The number of nucleated cells in each sample was estimated by amplification of reference gene primers within the assay. To quantify the absolute abundance of each unique TCRbeta CDR3 rearrangement, sequence reads were collapsed and filtered. Productive Simpson clonality was computed per sample as the square root of Simpson's diversity index over productive rearrangements. TCRdb mirrors the immuneACCESS table, restricted to in-frame sequences. Some clones are absent from its copies; in checked studies, under half trace to an unresolved V gene, and the reason for the others is unknown. The V and J calls and clone size were taken over from that table, and D and trimming were inferred from the DNA. The sample profile shows just over 80,000 clones; 85% to 90% of them were found once. Together, the top ten hold roughly 1% of the sample.

For this clone: Its antigen specificity is not known. No quality values exist for individual bases; no much larger clone is one base distant.

The CDR3 spans 15 residues, from the cysteine through the phenylalanine. Kept here is only the CDR3 DNA, which spans 45 bases and is read in frame from base 1. The germline V and J ends show losses of 5 bases and 6 bases respectively, and no gene match explains 9 bases of the junction. CDR1 LGHNT and CDR2 FRNRAP were looked up in the germline V gene. Here the chain combines TRBV12-5 and TRBJ2-1; 8 junctional bases match TRBD2. Sequencing input: PBMCs or T cells enriched from blood (not recorded which). The TCR sequence derives from a woman aged 45 to 65 with acute COVID-19. The DNA sequence is given as TGTGCTAGTGGTCAGACTAGCGCCTATGGCAATGAGCAGTTCTTC. This codes for CASGQTSAYGNEQFF.